One and the same sample provided the 15 T cell receptor beta chains below, sequenced in a study of blood T cell repertoires in COVID-19. Profiled with immunoSEQ multiplex PCR; TCRdb holds only in-frame clones, not every one. The sample has more than 250,000 clones, 86% seen once. Sequenced: PBMCs or T cells enriched from blood (not recorded which). The receptors shown here come from a woman under 30 who had recovered from COVID-19.

This CDR3 reads CASSLGTGGNQPQHF. The DNA of the CDR3 is TGCGCCAGCAGCTTAGGGACAGGGGGAAATCAGCCCCAGCATTTT. The chain recombines TRBV5-1 with TRBJ1-5, with TRBD1 identical over 11 bases. V lost 2 bases to trimming and J lost 4 bases; unmatched junction nucleotides: 2. CDR3 length: 15 amino acids. Per the germline V gene, CDR1 is SGHRS and CDR2 is YFSETQ.

The genes are TRBV6-5 and TRBJ2-3; TRBD1 matches 7 bases. There are 13 residues in the CDR3. Germline assignment: CDR1 MNHEY and CDR2 SVGAGI. J lost 5 bases, V lost 4 bases, and 3 bases had no gene match. The CDR3 protein is CASSWDSRDTQYF. Written as DNA, the CDR3 is TGTGCCAGCAGTTGGGACAGTAGAGATACGCAGTATTTT.

This rearrangement joins TRBV24-1 to TRBJ2-1, with 14 bases lining up with TRBD2. From germline, CDR1 is KGHDR and CDR2 SFDVKD. The CDR3 is made up of 17 amino acids. The J segment lost 4 bases and the V segment lost 3 bases, leaving 4 bases of the junction unmatched. CDR3 DNA sequence: TGTGCCACCAGTGATCGACTAGCGGGAGGGCTTTACAATGAGCAGTTCTTC. This gives the protein CATSDRLAGGLYNEQFF.

The genes are TRBV7-9 and TRBJ2-3; 10 nucleotides agree with TRBD2. CDR1 is SEHNR and CDR2 is FQNEAQ in the germline V gene (reference sequence). The CDR3 is 15 residues long. V gave up 6 bases and J gave up 3 bases; unmatched junction bases: 6. In DNA, the CDR3 is TGTGCCAGCAGTTCCTGGACTAGCGGTACAGATACGCAGTATTTT. This sequence encodes CASSSWTSGTDTQYF.

V gene TRBV5-1 combines with J gene TRBJ2-3, with TRBD2 matching 8 bases. The CDR3 loop spans 17 amino acids. The germline V gene encodes CDR1 SGHRS and CDR2 YFSETQ. The J segment lost 4 bases and the V segment lost 0 bases, leaving 10 bases of the junction unmatched. The CDR3 sequence: CASSLAAGGFAADTQYF. Written as DNA, the CDR3 is TGCGCCAGCAGCTTGGCGGCGGGGGGTTTTGCAGCAGATACGCAGTATTTT.

This clone was counted once. The chain is built from TRBV11-3 and TRBJ1-4; TRBD1 matches 8 bases. Germline V gene data show CDR1 as SGHNT and CDR2 as YENEEA. V lost 0 bases and J lost 6; bases outside the gene matches: 12. The CDR3 runs 18 residues. CDR3 DNA: TGTGCCAGCAGCTTAGATCGAGAGGCAGGGGGCGTTGATGAAAAACTGTTTTTT. Amino acids: CASSLDREAGGVDEKLFF.

V usage is TRBV19 and J usage is TRBJ1-1, with D hard to call. CDR3 length equals 15 residues. Germline CDR1 and CDR2: LNHDA and SQIVND (reference sequence). V was clipped by 2 bases and J by 6 bases, with 16 bases between them. The CDR3 region has the DNA TGTGCCAGTAGTATAAGAAATGCAGGTATGGCTGAAGCTTTCTTT. This encodes CASSIRNAGMAEAFF. Together with reference TRBV19 and TRBJ1-1, the CDR3 gives the full variable domain: DGGITQSPKYLFRKEGQNVTLSCEQNLNHDAMYWYRQDPGQGLRLIYYSQIVNDFQKGDIAEGYSVSREKKESFPLTVTSAQKNPTAFYLCASSIRNAGMAEAFFGQGTRLTVV.

CDR3 DNA: TGTGCCAGCTCACCCAGGGTAGGCTCTGGAAACACCATATATTTT. Translating gives CASSPRVGSGNTIYF. The chain combines TRBV18 with TRBJ1-3, with D possibly being TRBD1 (5 bases). Germline CDR1 and CDR2: KGHSH and LQKENI. V was trimmed by 3 bases and J by 0 bases, leaving 9 bases between them. The CDR3 length is 15 residues.

The V and J genes are TRBV7-2 and TRBJ2-5; D is perhaps TRBD2 (7 bases). CDR3 size: 15 residues. CDR1 and CDR2 (germline): SGHTA, FQGNSA. Trimming took 5 bases from V and 5 from J, leaving 18 bases between them. The CDR3 nucleotides read TGTGCCAGCAGCCCCCAGGGGAGGGGAGCCGAGACCCAGTACTTC. This translates into CASSPQGRGAETQYF.

V usage is TRBV12-3 or TRBV12-4 and J usage is TRBJ2-7, with TRBD2 identical over 8 bases. CDR3 length equals 13 residues. Trimming cost V 5 bases and J 4 bases; bases outside gene matches: 4. The DNA of the CDR3 is TGTGCCAGCAGTCGGGAGGGTGGGTACGAGCAGTACTTC. Its translation is CASSREGGYEQYF.

The rearrangement links TRBV4-3 to TRBJ1-5; D is unresolved. Trimming pared 2 bases from V and 3 bases from J, leaving 5 bases between. The CDR3 spans 13 residues. The V gene's germline CDR1 is LGHNA and CDR2 YSLEER. The CDR3 DNA follows: TGCGCCAGCAGCCAAAACATCAATCAGCCCCAGCATTTT. This gives the protein CASSQNINQPQHF.

The V gene is TRBV3-1 (or the pseudogene TRBV3-2), the J gene TRBJ2-5; 7 positions agree with TRBD2. J was trimmed by 0 bases and V by 2 bases; bases with no gene match: 3. In germline, CDR1 is LGHDT, CDR2 YNNKEL (reference sequence). The CDR3 covers 15 residues. The CDR3 coding sequence is TGTGCCAGCAGCCAATTGGGGGGGTACCAAGAGACCCAGTACTTC. Translation gives CASSQLGGYQETQYF.

The V and J genes are TRBV5-1 and TRBJ2-2; 8 bases are shared with TRBD1. The CDR3 spans 17 residues. Germline assignment: CDR1 SGHRS and CDR2 YFSETQ. The trim removed 4 bases at V and 1 base at J, leaving 9 bases unmatched. This chain's CDR3 is CASSASQGAQNTGELFF. The DNA for the CDR3 is TGCGCCAGCAGCGCGTCTCAGGGGGCGCAGAACACCGGGGAGCTGTTTTTT.

This chain joins TRBV7-9 and TRBJ2-1; 11 nucleotides agree with TRBD2. V lost 4 bases to trimming and J lost 3 bases; unmatched junction nucleotides: 5. This CDR3 spans 16 amino acids. The germline CDR1 and CDR2 sequences are SEHNR and FQNEAQ (reference sequence). The CDR3 region is CASSSLAGGFYNEQFF. The CDR3 DNA is TGTGCCAGCAGCTCCTTAGCGGGAGGGTTCTACAATGAGCAGTTCTTC. Supplemented by reference TRBV7-9 and TRBJ2-1, the full variable domain reads DTGVSQNPRHKITKRGQNVTFRCDPISEHNRLYWYRQTLGQGPEFLTYFQNEAQLEKSRLLSDRFSAERPKGSFSTLEIQRTEQGDSAMYLCASSSLAGGFYNEQFFGPGTRLTVL.

The chain is built from TRBV5-4 and TRBJ2-7, with TRBD1 identical over 7 bases. V trimming: 4 bases; J trimming: 5 bases; junction bases outside the gene matches: 6. The CDR3 runs to 13 residues. Per germline, CDR1 SGHNT and CDR2 YYREEE (reference sequence). CDR3 DNA sequence: TGTGCCAGCAGCATGACAGGGATCAACGAGCAGTACTTC. This sequence encodes CASSMTGINEQYF.